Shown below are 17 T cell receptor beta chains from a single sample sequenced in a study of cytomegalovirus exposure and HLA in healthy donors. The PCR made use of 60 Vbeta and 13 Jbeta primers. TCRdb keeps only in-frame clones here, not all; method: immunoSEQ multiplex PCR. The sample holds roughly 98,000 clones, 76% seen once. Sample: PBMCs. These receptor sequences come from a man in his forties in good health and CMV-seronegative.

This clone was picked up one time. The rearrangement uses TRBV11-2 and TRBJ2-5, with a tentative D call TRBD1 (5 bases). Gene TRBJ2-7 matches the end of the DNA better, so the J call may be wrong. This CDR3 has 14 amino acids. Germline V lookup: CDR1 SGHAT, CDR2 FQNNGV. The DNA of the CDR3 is TGTGCCAGCAGCTTAGTCCCAGGGTCCTACGAGCAGTACTTC. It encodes CASSLVPGSYEQYF.

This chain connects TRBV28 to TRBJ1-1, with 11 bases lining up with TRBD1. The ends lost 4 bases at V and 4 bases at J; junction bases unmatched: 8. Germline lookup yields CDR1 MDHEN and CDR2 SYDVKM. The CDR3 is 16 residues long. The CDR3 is CASSSRDGTGGTEAFF. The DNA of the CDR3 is TGTGCCAGCAGTTCACGCGACGGGACAGGGGGCACTGAAGCTTTCTTT.

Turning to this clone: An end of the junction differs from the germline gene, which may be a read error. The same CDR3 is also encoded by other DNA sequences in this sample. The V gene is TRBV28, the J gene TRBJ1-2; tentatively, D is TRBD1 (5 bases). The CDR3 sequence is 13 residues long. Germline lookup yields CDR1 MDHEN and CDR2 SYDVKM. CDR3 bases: TGTGCTATACAGGAGTTAGCTAACTATGGCTACACCTTT. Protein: CAIQELANYGYTF.

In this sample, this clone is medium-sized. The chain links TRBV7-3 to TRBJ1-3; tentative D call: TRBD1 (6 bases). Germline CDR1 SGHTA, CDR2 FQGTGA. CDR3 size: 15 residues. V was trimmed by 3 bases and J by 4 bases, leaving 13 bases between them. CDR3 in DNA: TGTGCCAGCAGCTTCTGGGGGACAACGGGAAACACCATATATTTT. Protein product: CASSFWGTTGNTIYF.

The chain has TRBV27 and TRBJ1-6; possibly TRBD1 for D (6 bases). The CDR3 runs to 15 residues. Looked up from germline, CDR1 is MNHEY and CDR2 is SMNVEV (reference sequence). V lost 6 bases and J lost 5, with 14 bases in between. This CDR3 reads CASRRYRDDNSPLHF. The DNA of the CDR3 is TGTGCCAGCAGAAGATACAGGGATGATAATTCACCCCTCCACTTT.

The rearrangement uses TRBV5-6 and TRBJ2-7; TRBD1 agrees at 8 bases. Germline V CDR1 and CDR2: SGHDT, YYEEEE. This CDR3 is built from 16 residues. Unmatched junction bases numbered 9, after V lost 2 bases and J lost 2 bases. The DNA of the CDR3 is TGTGCCAGCAGCTTACCCCCGGGACAGGTCCCCTACGAGCAGTACTTC. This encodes CASSLPPGQVPYEQYF.

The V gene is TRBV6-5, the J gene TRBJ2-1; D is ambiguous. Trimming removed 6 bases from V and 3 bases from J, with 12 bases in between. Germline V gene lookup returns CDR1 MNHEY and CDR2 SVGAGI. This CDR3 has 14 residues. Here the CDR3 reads CASSDTLGYNEQFF. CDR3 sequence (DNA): TGTGCCAGCAGCGACACGCTGGGCTACAATGAGCAGTTCTTC.

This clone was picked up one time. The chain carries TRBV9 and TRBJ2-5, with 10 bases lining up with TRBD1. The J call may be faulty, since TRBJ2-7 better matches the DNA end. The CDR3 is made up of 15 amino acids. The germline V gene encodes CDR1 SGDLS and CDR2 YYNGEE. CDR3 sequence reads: CASSVGTGGSYEQYF. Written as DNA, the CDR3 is TGTGCCAGCAGCGTAGGGACAGGGGGCTCCTACGAGCAGTACTTC.

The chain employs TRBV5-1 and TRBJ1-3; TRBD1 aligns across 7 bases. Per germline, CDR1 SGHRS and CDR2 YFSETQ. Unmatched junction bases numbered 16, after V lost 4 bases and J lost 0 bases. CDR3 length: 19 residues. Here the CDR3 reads CASSPGTAWEIYSGNTIYF. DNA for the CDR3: TGCGCCAGCAGCCCCGGGACAGCTTGGGAAATTTACTCTGGAAACACCATATATTTT.

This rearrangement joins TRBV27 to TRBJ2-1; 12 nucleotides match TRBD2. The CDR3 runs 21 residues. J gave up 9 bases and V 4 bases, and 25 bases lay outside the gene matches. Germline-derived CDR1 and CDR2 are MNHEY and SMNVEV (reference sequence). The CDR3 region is CASSSRTGVRLAGVFLAEQFF. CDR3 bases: TGTGCCAGCAGTTCAAGGACAGGGGTAAGACTAGCGGGAGTTTTCCTCGCTGAGCAGTTCTTC.

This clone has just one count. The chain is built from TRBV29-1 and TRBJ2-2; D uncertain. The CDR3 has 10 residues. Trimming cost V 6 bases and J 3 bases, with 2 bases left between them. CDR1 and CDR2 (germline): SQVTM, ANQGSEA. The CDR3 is CSVDTGELFF. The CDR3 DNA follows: TGCAGCGTCGACACCGGGGAGCTGTTTTTT.

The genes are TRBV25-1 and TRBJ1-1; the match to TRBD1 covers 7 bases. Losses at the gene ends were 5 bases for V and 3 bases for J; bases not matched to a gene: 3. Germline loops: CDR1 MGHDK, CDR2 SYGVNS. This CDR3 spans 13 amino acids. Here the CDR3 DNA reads TGTGCCAGCAGTACTACAGGGGACACTGAAGCTTTCTTT. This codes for CASSTTGDTEAFF.

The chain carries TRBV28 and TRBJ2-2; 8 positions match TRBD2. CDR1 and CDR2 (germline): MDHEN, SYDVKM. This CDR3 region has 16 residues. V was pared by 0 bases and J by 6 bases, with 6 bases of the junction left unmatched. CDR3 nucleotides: TGTGCCAGCAGTTTATGGCCTTTCGGGGGGGCCGGGGAGCTGTTTTTT. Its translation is CASSLWPFGGAGELFF.

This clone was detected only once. The CDR3 DNA reads TGTGCCAGCAGTTTACAAGCGGGAGCAAGCGAGCAGTACTTC. It specifies CASSLQAGASEQYF. The chain couples TRBV27 to TRBJ2-7; TRBD2 agrees at 8 bases. Germline V gene sequence: CDR1 MNHEY, CDR2 SMNVEV (reference sequence). Trimming at V came to 2 bases and at J to 6 bases, leaving 6 bases not matched to a gene. The CDR3 is 14 amino acids.

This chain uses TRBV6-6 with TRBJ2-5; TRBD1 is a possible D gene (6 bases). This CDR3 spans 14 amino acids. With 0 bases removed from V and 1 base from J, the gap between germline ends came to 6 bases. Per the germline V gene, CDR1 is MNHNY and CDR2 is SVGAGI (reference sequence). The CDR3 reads CASSYSGAQETQYF. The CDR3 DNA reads TGTGCCAGCAGTTACTCGGGGGCCCAAGAGACCCAGTACTTC.

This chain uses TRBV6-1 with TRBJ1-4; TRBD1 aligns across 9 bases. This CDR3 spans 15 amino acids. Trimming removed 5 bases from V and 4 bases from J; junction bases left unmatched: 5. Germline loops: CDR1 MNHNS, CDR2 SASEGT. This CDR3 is CASSLQGAINEKLFF. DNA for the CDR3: TGTGCCAGCAGTCTACAGGGGGCGATTAATGAAAAACTGTTTTTT.

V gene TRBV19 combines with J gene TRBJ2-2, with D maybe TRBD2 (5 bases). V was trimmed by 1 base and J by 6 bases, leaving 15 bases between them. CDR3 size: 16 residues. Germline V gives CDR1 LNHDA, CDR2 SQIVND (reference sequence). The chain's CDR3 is CASSIGPSRGAGELFF. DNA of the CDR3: TGTGCCAGTAGTATAGGGCCTAGCCGCGGTGCCGGGGAGCTGTTTTTT.